This TCR beta chain is drawn from a study of T cell responses to AZD1222 COVID-19 vaccine (dated by TCRdb to the early 2020s). Regarding the study in general: TCR sequencing was performed for 233 trial participants, of whom roughly 200 were given two doses of AZD1222 and around 26 were given two doses of MenACWY control vaccine. Trial participants were enrolled by age into 18-55, 56-69 and 70-plus year subgroups, with roughly 160, 29 and 62 TCR-sequenced participants respectively.

The germline V gene sets CDR1 to MDHEN and CDR2 to SYDVKM. Between the V and J ends, shortened by 6 bases and 8 bases respectively, the junction contains 13 bases. The CDR3 runs 12 amino acids, cysteine and phenylalanine included. Only CDR3 DNA remains: 36 bases, in frame from the first base. The CDR3 regions of human TCRbeta chains were analyzed by immunosequencing. In the original analysis: Repertoire TCRs were checked for matches against a reference library of SARS-CoV-2-specific TCRs that had been generated using the MIRA antigen-specificity platform. Breadth was defined as the fraction of unique TCRs that were SARS-CoV-2-associated, and depth was defined as the fraction of total T cells that were SARS-CoV-2-associated. Using the MIRA data, each spike-specific TCR was mapped to the spike region that the TCR reacts to and placed in a CD4 or CD8 class. Log10-transformed breadth and depth values were compared by one-way ANOVA with Sidak's multiple comparisons tests. TCRdb carries this immuneACCESS record with in-frame sequences only. Its versions omit some clonotypes, under half of them owing to an unresolved V gene in the studies checked, with the rest unexplained. For V, J and clone size, that table is used; D and trimming come from the DNA. The sample profile shows roughly 120,000 clones; approximately 94% of them were found once. The ten most abundant clones make up 5% of the sample.

This clone was seen only once. Its cognate antigen has yet to be identified. Base qualities were left out, and no much larger clone turns up one base away. Read against the paper, the sample's time point label means: about 28 days (+/-7) after the second vaccine dose. AZD1222 recipients given second doses at about 4 weeks or at about 12 weeks were pooled, since spike-specific TCR depth and breadth were not found to differ between the two schedules. Vaccinee samples came from UK trials COV001 and COV002, including a single-blind randomized controlled phase 2/3 trial of AZD1222 (ChAdOx1 nCoV-19) in healthy adults. For TCRbeta chain sequencing, PBMC samples from trial participants were taken at day 0 and at day 28 after the second dose. Study-wide findings and limitations: Because no day 14 peak-response samples were available, repertoires were characterized only after the peak T cell response. After two AZD1222 doses, spike-specific TCR breadth and depth were significantly higher than at day 0 and than in MenACWY recipients. Epitopes outside the regions mutated in the B.1.351 and B.1.1.7 variants were reportedly recognized by nearly half of the unique spike-specific TCRs. The 56-69-year group was small, and its depth increase did not reach significance, likely because of low power. The vaccine-associated CD4 TCRs covered the entire spike protein, and the dominant responses fell in regions 160-218 and 743-854. Conclusions about previously exposed vaccinees were limited because only six AZD1222 recipients were SARS-CoV-2 seropositive at baseline. Participants were mostly white British and included more females than males, and it was suggested by the authors that clonal diversity may have been underestimated.

The source of this sequence is an adult who received the AZD1222 COVID-19 vaccine. The chain uses TRBV28 and TRBJ1-2, with TRBD1 tentatively as D gene (6 bases match). The sample consisted of peripheral blood, taken 28 days after the second AZD1222 dose. The nucleotides are TGTGCCAGCAGGTTGGGGGCAGAGGGCTACACCTTC. It translates to CASRLGAEGYTF.